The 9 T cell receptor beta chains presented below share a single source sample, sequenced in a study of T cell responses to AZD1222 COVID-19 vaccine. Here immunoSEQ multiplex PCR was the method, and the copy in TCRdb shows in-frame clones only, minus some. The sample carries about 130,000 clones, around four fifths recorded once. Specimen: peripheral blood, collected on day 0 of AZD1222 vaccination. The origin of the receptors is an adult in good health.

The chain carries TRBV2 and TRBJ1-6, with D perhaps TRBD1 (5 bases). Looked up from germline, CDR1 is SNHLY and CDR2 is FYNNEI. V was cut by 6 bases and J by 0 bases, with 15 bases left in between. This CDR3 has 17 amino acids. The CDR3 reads CASRDELGLSYNSPLHF. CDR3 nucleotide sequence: TGTGCCAGCAGAGATGAGTTGGGACTCTCCTATAATTCACCCCTCCACTTT.

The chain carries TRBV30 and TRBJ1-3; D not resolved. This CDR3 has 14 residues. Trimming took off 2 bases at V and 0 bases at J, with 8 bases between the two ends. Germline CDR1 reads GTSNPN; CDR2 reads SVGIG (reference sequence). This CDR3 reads CAWSTRISGNTIYF. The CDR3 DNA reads TGTGCCTGGAGTACAAGGATCTCTGGAAACACCATATATTTT.

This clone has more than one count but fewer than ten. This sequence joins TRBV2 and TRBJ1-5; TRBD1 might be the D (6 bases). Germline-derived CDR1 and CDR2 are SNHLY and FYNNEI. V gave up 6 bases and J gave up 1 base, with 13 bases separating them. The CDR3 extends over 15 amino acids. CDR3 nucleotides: TGTGCCAGCAGCGTACAGGGAAGGAGCAATCAGCCCCAGCATTTT. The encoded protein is CASSVQGRSNQPQHF.

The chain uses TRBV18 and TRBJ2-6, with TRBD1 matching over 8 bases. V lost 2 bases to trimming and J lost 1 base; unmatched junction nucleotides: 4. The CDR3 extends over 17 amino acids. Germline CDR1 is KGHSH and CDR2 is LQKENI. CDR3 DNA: TGTGCCAGCTCACCAGGGACAGGACTATCTGGGGCCAACGTCCTGACTTTC. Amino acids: CASSPGTGLSGANVLTF.

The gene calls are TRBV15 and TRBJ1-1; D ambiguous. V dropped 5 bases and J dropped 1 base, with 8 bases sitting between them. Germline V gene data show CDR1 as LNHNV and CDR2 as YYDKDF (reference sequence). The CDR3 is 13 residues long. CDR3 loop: CATSFRENTEAFF. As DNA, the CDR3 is TGTGCCACCAGCTTCAGAGAGAACACTGAAGCTTTCTTT.

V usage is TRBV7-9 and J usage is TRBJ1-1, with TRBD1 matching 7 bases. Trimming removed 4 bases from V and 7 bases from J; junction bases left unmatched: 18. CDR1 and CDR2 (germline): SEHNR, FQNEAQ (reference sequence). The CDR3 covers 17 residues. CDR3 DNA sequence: TGTGCCAGCAGCTCCCTGGGTGCAGACAGGGCGTCGGGTGAAGCTTTCTTT. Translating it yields CASSSLGADRASGEAFF. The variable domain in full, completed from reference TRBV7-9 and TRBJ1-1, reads DTGVSQNPRHKITKRGQNVTFRCDPISEHNRLYWYRQTLGQGPEFLTYFQNEAQLEKSRLLSDRFSAERPKGSFSTLEIQRTEQGDSAMYLCASSSLGADRASGEAFFGQGTRLTVV.

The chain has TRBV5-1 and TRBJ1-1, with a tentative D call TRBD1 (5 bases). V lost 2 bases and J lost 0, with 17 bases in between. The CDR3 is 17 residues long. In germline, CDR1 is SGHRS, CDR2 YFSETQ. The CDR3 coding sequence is TGCGCCAGCAGCTTCGGCCTGATGACAGAAATGAACACTGAAGCTTTCTTT. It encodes CASSFGLMTEMNTEAFF.

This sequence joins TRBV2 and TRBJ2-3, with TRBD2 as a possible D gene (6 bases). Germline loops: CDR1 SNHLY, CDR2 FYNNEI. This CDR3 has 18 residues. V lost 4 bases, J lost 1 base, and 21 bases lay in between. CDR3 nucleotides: TGTGCCAGCAGTGGTGCTAGCGCCAGCCGCCCTCGCACAGATACGCAGTATTTT. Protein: CASSGASASRPRTDTQYF.

CDR3 region: CASSGGTGYQGYTF. DNA for the CDR3: TGCGCCAGCAGCGGGGGGACAGGGTATCAGGGCTACACCTTC. The chain uses TRBV5-1 and TRBJ1-2; 9 bases align to TRBD1. The V segment lost 4 bases and the J segment 8 bases; nucleotides outside the gene matches: 9. Germline-derived CDR1 and CDR2 are SGHRS and YFSETQ. The CDR3 is 14 amino acids. The variable domain in full, completed from reference TRBV5-1 and TRBJ1-2, reads KAGVTQTPRYLIKTRGQQVTLSCSPISGHRSVSWYQQTPGQGLQFLFEYFSETQRNKGNFPGRFSGRQFSNSRSEMNVSTLELGDSALYLCASSGGTGYQGYTFGSGTRLTVV.